Presented here are 25 T cell receptor beta chains from one specimen sequenced in a study of OX40 agonist ivuxolimab in advanced cancers. The data were produced by immunoSEQ multiplex PCR, yet TCRdb's version contains in-frame clones alone and is incomplete. The sample carries approximately 86,000 clones, 80% to 95% recorded once. The sequences come from CD4+ or CD8+ T cells sorted from blood, collected in a trial of the OX40 agonist ivuxolimab. The source is an adult with an advanced solid tumor such as melanoma, head and neck, liver or kidney cancer.

The rearrangement joins TRBV6-1 to TRBJ1-2; a weak D match, TRBD1 (5 bases). Germline CDR1 reads MNHNS; CDR2 reads SASEGT. Deletions cut 3 bases from V and 5 bases from J, with 10 bases between. The CDR3 extends over 13 amino acids. The CDR3 region is CASSEQGAYGYTF. CDR3 nucleotide sequence: TGTGCCAGCAGTGAGCAGGGCGCTTATGGCTACACCTTC.

The CDR3 nucleotides are TGTGCCTGGAGTATTCAGGGGGGGAACACTGAAGCTTTCTTT. Residues: CAWSIQGGNTEAFF. This chain uses TRBV30 with TRBJ1-1, with 7 bases lining up with TRBD1. CDR3 size: 14 residues. Trimming took 2 bases from V and 1 from J; bases not matched to a gene: 4. CDR1 GTSNPN and CDR2 SVGIG come from the germline V gene (reference sequence).

The J gene is TRBJ2-1, the V gene TRBV7-8; 8 bases line up with TRBD1. The CDR3 length is 15 residues. Germline assignment: CDR1 SGHVS and CDR2 FQNEAQ. The V segment lost 3 bases and the J segment 8 bases; nucleotides outside the gene matches: 9. CDR3 DNA sequence: TGTGCCAGCAGCTTCCAGGGGGCTTTCGGGGATGAGCAGTTCTTC. Encoded protein: CASSFQGAFGDEQFF. Combining the CDR3 with reference TRBV7-8 and TRBJ2-1 gives the whole variable domain GAGVSQSPRYKVAKRGQDVALRCDPISGHVSLFWYQQALGQGPEFLTYFQNEAQLDKSGLPSDRFFAERPEGSVSTLKIQRTQQEDSAVYLCASSFQGAFGDEQFFGPGTRLTVL.

The gene calls are TRBV9 and TRBJ2-1; D remains ambiguous. CDR1 and CDR2 from the germline V gene are SGDLS and YYNGEE. Trimming stripped 4 bases from V and 10 bases from J, with 21 bases between. CDR3 length: 15 residues. The CDR3 DNA reads TGTGCCAGCAGCCCATCCCCGGTCGGAAGAAGCGAGCAGTTCTTC. Protein sequence: CASSPSPVGRSEQFF.

Note on this clone: This CDR3 is also generated by other DNA sequences in the sample. The V gene is TRBV5-1, the J gene TRBJ2-2; 7 bases agree with TRBD2. The junction had 1 base not matched to a gene; V was cut back by 2 bases and J by 0 bases. This CDR3 comprises 15 residues. The V gene's germline CDR1 is SGHRS and CDR2 YFSETQ. CDR3 nucleotide sequence: TGCGCCAGCAGCTTAGCGGGAACGAACACCGGGGAGCTGTTTTTT. Translated, it gives CASSLAGTNTGELFF.

The J gene is TRBJ2-3, the V gene TRBV5-1; 11 bases line up with TRBD2. J gave up 4 bases and V 5 bases, and 3 bases lay outside the gene matches. Per germline, CDR1 SGHRS and CDR2 YFSETQ. This CDR3 has 14 residues. In DNA, the CDR3 is TGCGCCAGCAGAGGTAGCGGGAGGGCAGATACGCAGTATTTT. The encoded protein is CASRGSGRADTQYF.

This clone was counted a single time. The chain carries TRBV28 and TRBJ2-1, with D possibly called TRBD1 or TRBD2 (5 bases each). The V end was cut by 7 bases, the J end by 7 bases, with 11 bases between. The CDR3 runs to 12 residues. The germline V gene has CDR1 MDHEN and CDR2 SYDVKM. The CDR3 sequence is CASTGWGNEQFF. The CDR3, as DNA: TGTGCCAGCACCGGGTGGGGGAATGAGCAGTTCTTC.

The chain links TRBV15 to TRBJ1-1; no firm D call. Per germline, CDR1 LNHNV and CDR2 YYDKDF (reference sequence). The CDR3 runs to 14 residues. Trimming stripped 0 bases from V and 4 bases from J, with 9 bases between. The CDR3 region is CATSRDGLTTEAFF. The CDR3 nucleotides read TGTGCCACCAGCAGAGATGGATTGACCACTGAAGCTTTCTTT.

This chain links TRBV6-5 with TRBJ2-1; the D gene is possibly TRBD2 (5 bases). CDR1 is MNHEY, CDR2 SVGAGI, per germline. The CDR3 runs to 15 residues. The germline V and J ends were trimmed by 2 bases and 1 base, with 9 bases remaining between them. The CDR3 DNA is TGTGCCAGCAGTTACATTCGAGGGTCCTACAATGAGCAGTTCTTC. Encoded protein: CASSYIRGSYNEQFF.

The chain links TRBV11-2 to TRBJ1-4; D call uncertain. V lost 4 bases to trimming and J lost 4 bases, with 7 bases between them. Looked up from germline, CDR1 is SGHAT and CDR2 is FQNNGV. This CDR3 contains 13 residues. CDR3: CASSSQFNEKLFF. The CDR3 region has the DNA TGTGCCAGCAGCTCCCAGTTTAATGAAAAACTGTTTTTT.

The rearrangement uses TRBV4-3 and TRBJ2-7; no clear D gene. V shed 2 bases and J shed 5 bases, with 7 bases lying between them. This CDR3 is built from 12 residues. Germline V lookup: CDR1 LGHNA, CDR2 YSLEER. In nucleotides, the CDR3 is TGCGCCAGCAGCCAACCTTTTGACGAGCAGTACTTC. Translation gives CASSQPFDEQYF.

The chain joins TRBV11-2 to TRBJ1-3; D remains ambiguous. The CDR3 has 14 amino acids. The germline V and J ends were trimmed by 5 bases and 2 bases, with 10 bases remaining between them. Looked up from germline, CDR1 is SGHAT and CDR2 is FQNNGV. Written as DNA, the CDR3 is TGTGCCAGCAGCCCCCTACTGGCTGGAAACACCATATATTTT. This sequence encodes CASSPLLAGNTIYF.

V and J are TRBV2 and TRBJ2-1; D unresolved. V was clipped by 0 bases and J by 6 bases, with 12 bases between them. Germline CDR1 SNHLY, CDR2 FYNNEI. The CDR3 length is 15 residues. CDR3 sequence: CASSEALVRGNEQFF. CDR3 nucleotide sequence: TGTGCCAGCAGTGAAGCGCTAGTGCGTGGCAATGAGCAGTTCTTC.

The CDR3 DNA reads TGCGCCAGCAGCCCCAACACCGGGGAGCTGTTTTTT. Encoded protein: CASSPNTGELFF. V gene TRBV5-1 combines with J gene TRBJ2-2; D remains ambiguous. This CDR3 region has 12 residues. CDR1 and CDR2 from the germline V gene are SGHRS and YFSETQ. Trimming took 4 bases from V and 2 from J, leaving 3 bases between them. The whole variable domain, remainder taken from reference TRBV5-1 and TRBJ2-2, is KAGVTQTPRYLIKTRGQQVTLSCSPISGHRSVSWYQQTPGQGLQFLFEYFSETQRNKGNFPGRFSGRQFSNSRSEMNVSTLELGDSALYLCASSPNTGELFFGEGSRLTVL.

The rearrangement links TRBV5-4 to TRBJ1-3; 7 bases map to TRBD1. CDR1 SGHNT and CDR2 YYREEE come from the germline V gene (reference sequence). J was trimmed by 0 bases and V by 2 bases; bases with no gene match: 11. The CDR3 covers 18 residues. The CDR3 protein is CASSLRVGTASSGNTIYF. CDR3 nucleotides: TGTGCCAGCAGCTTAAGAGTTGGGACAGCGAGCTCTGGAAACACCATATATTTT. The full variable domain, with the rest looked up from reference TRBV5-4 and TRBJ1-3, is ETGVTQSPTHLIKTRGQQVTLRCSSQSGHNTVSWYQQALGQGPQFIFQYYREEENGRGNFPPRFSGLQFPNYSSELNVNALELDDSALYLCASSLRVGTASSGNTIYFGEGSWLTVV.

The rearrangement links TRBV6-5 to TRBJ1-3; D remains ambiguous. Germline V CDR1 and CDR2: MNHEY, SVGAGI. V was trimmed by 6 bases and J by 2 bases, leaving 14 bases between them. The CDR3 is 15 amino acids. The CDR3 coding sequence is TGTGCCAGCAGCCCCGCCGCAGAGACTGGAAACACCATATATTTT. Translating gives CASSPAAETGNTIYF.

The rearrangement joins TRBV29-1 to TRBJ2-3; D not resolved. There are 14 residues in the CDR3. Between the trimmed V and J ends, which lost 6 bases and 0 bases, there was a span of 13 bases. Germline CDR1 SQVTM, CDR2 ANQGSEA. Here the CDR3 reads CSVVAETSTDTQYF. The CDR3, as DNA: TGCAGCGTCGTGGCGGAAACGAGCACAGATACGCAGTATTTT.

The chain joins TRBV4-2 to TRBJ1-2; D unclear. CDR1 and CDR2 (germline): LGHNA, YNFKEQ. The CDR3 consists of 15 residues. The germline V and J ends were trimmed by 4 bases and 8 bases, with 20 bases remaining between them. The CDR3 reads CASSLLHGIPEGYTF. The CDR3 coding sequence is TGTGCCAGCAGCCTCCTTCACGGGATTCCTGAAGGCTACACCTTC.

This clone has more than one count but fewer than ten. This chain joins TRBV6-1 and TRBJ2-1, with 9 nucleotides matching TRBD2. V shed 4 bases, J shed 6 bases, and the junction held 4 bases outside the gene matches. Germline values: CDR1 MNHNS, CDR2 SASEGT. CDR3 length: 14 amino acids. CDR3 coding DNA: TGTGCCAGCAGTGTTTCACTAGCGGGCAATGAGCAGTTCTTC. It yields the protein CASSVSLAGNEQFF.

The chain links TRBV2 to TRBJ1-6, with 9 nucleotides matching TRBD1. Losses at the gene ends were 6 bases for V and 7 bases for J; bases not matched to a gene: 1. Germline loops: CDR1 SNHLY, CDR2 FYNNEI. There are 13 residues in the CDR3. The DNA of the CDR3 is TGTGCCAGCAGAGGGACAGGGAATTCACCCCTCCACTTT. Translation gives CASRGTGNSPLHF.

The CDR3 protein is CASSWTGGGIQKLFF. DNA of the CDR3: TGTGCCAGCAGCTGGACAGGGGGCGGAATTCAAAAACTGTTTTTT. This chain links TRBV5-4 with TRBJ1-4, with 11 positions matching TRBD1. V shed 3 bases and J 9 bases; nucleotides not matched to a gene: 7. The CDR3 has 15 amino acids. In germline, CDR1 is SGHNT, CDR2 YYREEE (reference sequence).

The CDR3 sequence is CASSEEGRETQYF. In nucleotides, the CDR3 is TGTGCCAGCAGTGAAGAGGGAAGGGAGACCCAGTACTTC. The chain uses TRBV2 and TRBJ2-5; the D is unclear. Trimming took 1 base from V and 5 from J, leaving 8 bases between them. Germline V gene sequence: CDR1 SNHLY, CDR2 FYNNEI. The CDR3 totals 13 residues.

This sequence joins TRBV6-1 and TRBJ2-2, with D possibly being TRBD2 (5 bases). This CDR3 has 13 amino acids. Germline V gene sequence: CDR1 MNHNS, CDR2 SASEGT. V lost 2 bases, J lost 6 bases, and 7 bases lay in between. CDR3 sequence: CASSERGAGELFF. The CDR3 nucleotides read TGTGCCAGCAGTGAACGGGGAGCCGGGGAGCTGTTTTTT.

The J gene is TRBJ2-7, the V gene TRBV2; 7 bases are shared with TRBD1. The CDR3 sequence is 15 residues long. Germline V gene data show CDR1 as SNHLY and CDR2 as FYNNEI. V lost 3 bases, J lost 2 bases, and 7 bases stayed unmatched. The CDR3 bases are TGTGCCAGCAGTGATTCGGGACAGAGAACCTACGAGCAGTACTTC. Protein product: CASSDSGQRTYEQYF. Full variable domain (missing parts from reference TRBV2 and TRBJ2-7): EPEVTQTPSHQVTQMGQEVILRCVPISNHLYFYWYRQILGQKVEFLVSFYNNEISEKSEIFDDQFSVERPDGSNFTLKIRSTKLEDSAMYFCASSDSGQRTYEQYFGPGTRLTVT.

The chain recombines TRBV21-1 with TRBJ1-5. TRBV21-1 is assigned pseudogene status. CDR3 size: 16 residues. Here the CDR3 DNA reads TGTGCCAGCAGCAAAGGCGACGGACAGCGGGATCAGCCCCAGCATTTT. Its translation is CASSKGDGQRDQPQHF.